This record covers a single T cell receptor (beta chain). This entry comes from a study of T cell changes during pregnancy in multiple sclerosis. Repertoires were generated with immunoSEQ multiplex PCR, while TCRdb's copy carries only in-frame clones and drops some. Counted here are about 36,000 clones, approximately 90% occurring once; the ten biggest clones make up roughly 0.78%. The J segment lost 4 bases and the V segment lost 1 base, leaving 9 bases of the junction unmatched. The CDR3 sequence is 16 residues long. Germline V gene data show CDR1 as LGHNT and CDR2 as FRNRAP. The chain recombines TRBV12-5 with TRBJ2-5; 7 positions match TRBD2. The source of this sequence is a female donor in good health, enrolled as a control in a pregnancy study. Sequenced material: CD4+ T cells from peripheral blood mononuclear cells, taken after pregnancy. The CDR3 region is CASGLGGRGGRETQYF. The CDR3 DNA reads TGTGCTAGTGGTTTGGGGGGGAGGGGAGGGCGAGAGACCCAGTACTTC.